These T cell receptor beta chains were read from a single sample in a study of OX40 agonist ivuxolimab in advanced cancers. TCRdb's copy holds only in-frame clones and misses some; the assay was immunoSEQ multiplex PCR. The sample carries approximately 31,000 clones, approximately 91% recorded once. Sequences were derived from CD4+ or CD8+ T cells sorted from blood, sampled in a trial of the OX40 agonist ivuxolimab. Receptor source: an adult with an advanced solid tumor such as melanoma, head and neck, liver or kidney cancer. The CDR3 runs from the conserved cysteine through the conserved F or W. The D gene is left open where the match is weak. Size tells how often a clone was seen (once, few, many) or the class of an expanded clone, and some rows leave it out.

size	V	J	D	CDR3	DNA
NA	TRBV4-3	TRBJ2-5	TRBD2	CASSQDQRGGHQETQYF	TGCGCCAGCAGCCAAGATCAGCGGGGGGGTCACCAAGAGACCCAGTACTTC
NA	TRBV6-5	TRBJ2-3	NA	CASTSGRGTTDTQYF	TGTGCCAGCACGAGCGGAAGGGGGACCACAGATACGCAGTATTTT
NA	TRBV6-6	TRBJ2-7	NA	CASGSRGQYEQYF	TGTGCCAGCGGGAGTCGGGGGCAGTACGAGCAGTACTTC
NA	TRBV14	TRBJ2-3	NA	CASSRGGVDTQYF	TGTGCCAGCAGCCGGGGTGGGGTGGATACGCAGTATTTT
once	TRBV4-3	TRBJ2-7	NA	CASSQDLAYEQYF	TGCGCCAGCAGCCAAGATCTCGCCTACGAGCAGTACTTC
NA	TRBV15	TRBJ1-1	TRBD1	CATSRDALTGDDGPFF	TGTGCCACCAGCAGAGATGCTTTGACAGGGGATGATGGGCCTTTCTTT
NA	TRBV6-5	TRBJ2-1	TRBD2	CASSYSGGGYNEQFF	TGTGCCAGCAGTTACTCAGGCGGGGGTTACAATGAGCAGTTCTTC
once	TRBV6-5	TRBJ1-1	TRBD1	CASKGQGGTEAFF	TGTGCCAGCAAGGGACAGGGGGGGACTGAAGCTTTCTTT
medium-sized	TRBV30	TRBJ1-3	NA	CAWKASGNTIYF	TGTGCCTGGAAGGCGTCTGGAAACACCATATATTTT
NA	TRBV28	TRBJ1-1	NA	CASSLIRANTEAFF	TGTGCCAGCAGTTTAATCCGGGCGAACACTGAAGCTTTCTTT
NA	TRBV5-5	TRBJ1-1	NA	CASSQTGLGTEAFF	TGTGCCAGCAGCCAAACAGGGCTGGGCACTGAAGCTTTCTTT
NA	TRBV6-5	TRBJ2-7	NA	CASSYSTGNEQYF	TGTGCCAGCAGTTACTCGACAGGTAATGAGCAGTACTTC
NA	TRBV28	TRBJ2-3	TRBD1	CASRLGQGTDTQYF	TGTGCCAGCAGATTGGGACAGGGCACAGATACGCAGTATTTT
NA	TRBV25-1	TRBJ2-2	NA	CASSVAGELFF	TGTGCCAGCAGTGTCGCCGGGGAGCTGTTTTTT
NA	TRBV27	TRBJ1-4	NA	CASSFRAGLNEKLFF	TGTGCCAGCAGTTTTAGGGCAGGCCTTAATGAAAAACTGTTTTTT
NA	TRBV4-3	TRBJ1-3	NA	CASSQERNSGNTIYF	TGCGCCAGCAGCCAAGAAAGGAACTCTGGAAACACCATATATTTT
NA	TRBV9	TRBJ2-1	NA	CASSVDEDEQFF	TGTGCCAGCAGCGTAGATGAGGATGAGCAGTTCTTC
NA	TRBV7-9	TRBJ2-5	NA	CASSFQEDTEETQYF	TGTGCCAGCAGTTTCCAAGAGGACACCGAGGAGACCCAGTACTTC
NA	TRBV9	TRBJ1-6	NA	CASSVGRYNSPLHF	TGTGCCAGCAGCGTAGGCCGCTATAATTCACCCCTCCACTTT
NA	TRBV7-9	TRBJ1-5	NA	CASSGDDQPQHF	TGTGCCAGCAGCGGGGACGATCAGCCCCAGCATTTT
NA	TRBV20-1	TRBJ1-1	NA	CSAIRGLVAFF	TGCAGTGCTATCAGGGGACTAGTAGCTTTCTTT
NA	TRBV6-4	TRBJ2-7	NA	CASSEERSIYEQYF	TGTGCCAGCAGTGAAGAGCGTAGCATCTACGAGCAGTACTTC
NA	TRBV2	TRBJ2-7	TRBD2	CASSRTSGVDEQYF	TGTGCCAGCAGTCGGACTAGCGGGGTAGACGAGCAGTACTTC
NA	TRBV7-6	TRBJ1-2	NA	CASSDLGDLYTF	TGTGCCAGCAGCGATCTAGGGGATCTCTACACCTTC
NA	TRBV30	TRBJ2-3	TRBD2	CAWSVVAGGDTQYF	TGTGCCTGGAGTGTGGTAGCGGGGGGCGATACGCAGTATTTT
NA	TRBV14	TRBJ1-1	NA	CASSQLRDTEAFF	TGTGCCAGCAGCCAATTGAGAGACACTGAAGCTTTCTTT
NA	TRBV11-2	TRBJ1-3	NA	CASSLDLWGERGNTIYF	TGTGCCAGCAGCTTAGATTTGTGGGGAGAGCGAGGAAACACCATATATTTT
once	TRBV10-3	TRBJ2-2	NA	CAISESGTKGELFF	TGTGCCATCAGTGAGTCAGGCACAAAGGGGGAGCTGTTTTTT
once	TRBV27	TRBJ2-7	NA	CASSLYRAYEQYF	TGTGCCAGCAGTTTATACAGGGCCTACGAGCAGTACTTC
once	TRBV9	TRBJ1-1	NA	CASSARGGKMNTEAFF	TGTGCCAGCAGCGCCCGAGGAGGAAAAATGAACACTGAAGCTTTCTTT
NA	TRBV5-4	TRBJ2-1	TRBD2	CASSSGLAGGQKQFF	TGTGCCAGCAGCTCCGGACTAGCGGGGGGGCAGAAGCAGTTCTTC
NA	TRBV27	TRBJ1-3	NA	CASSMYSTLPGNTIYF	TGTGCCAGCAGTATGTACAGCACCCTCCCTGGAAACACCATATATTTT
large	TRBV18	TRBJ1-6	TRBD1	CASSPRDRGNSPLHF	TGTGCCAGCTCACCTCGGGACAGGGGTAATTCACCCCTCCACTTT
NA	TRBV6-5	TRBJ2-7	TRBD1	CASNMGQEDEQYF	TGTGCCAGCAACATGGGACAGGAGGACGAGCAGTACTTC
NA	TRBV11-2	TRBJ2-7	NA	CASSLTLGGDSYEQYF	TGTGCCAGCAGCTTAACGTTGGGTGGGGACTCCTACGAGCAGTACTTC
NA	TRBV5-1	TRBJ2-1	NA	CASSPEGVWNEQFF	TGCGCCAGCAGCCCTGAAGGGGTCTGGAATGAGCAGTTCTTC
few	TRBV11-2	TRBJ1-1	TRBD1	CASSPTGATVVAFF	TGTGCCAGCAGCCCGACAGGGGCAACGGTCGTGGCTTTCTTT
once	TRBV29-1	TRBJ1-1	NA	CSVEDLRVGNRVTEAFF	TGCAGCGTTGAAGATCTTCGGGTCGGCAACCGGGTCACTGAAGCTTTCTTT
NA	TRBV28	TRBJ2-5	TRBD2	CASSDSGGARETQYF	TGTGCCAGCAGTGATAGCGGGGGGGCCCGGGAGACCCAGTACTTC
NA	TRBV29-1	TRBJ2-5	NA	CSVEQATVQETQYF	TGCAGCGTTGAACAGGCGACAGTCCAAGAGACCCAGTACTTC
NA	TRBV7-2	TRBJ2-3	TRBD2	CASSTDGIAGETGTDTQYF	TGTGCCAGCAGCACTGACGGAATAGCGGGGGAAACCGGCACAGATACGCAGTATTTT